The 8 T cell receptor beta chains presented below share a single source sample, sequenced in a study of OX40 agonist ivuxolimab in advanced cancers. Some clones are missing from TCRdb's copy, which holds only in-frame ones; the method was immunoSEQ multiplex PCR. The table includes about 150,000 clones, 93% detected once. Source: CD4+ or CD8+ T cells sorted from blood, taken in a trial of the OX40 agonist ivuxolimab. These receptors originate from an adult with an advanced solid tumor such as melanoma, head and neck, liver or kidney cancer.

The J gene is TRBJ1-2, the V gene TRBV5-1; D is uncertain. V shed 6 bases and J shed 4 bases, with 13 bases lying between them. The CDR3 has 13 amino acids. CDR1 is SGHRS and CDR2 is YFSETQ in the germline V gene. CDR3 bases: TGCGCCAGCACCCCGGGCGGACCCTATGGCTACACCTTC. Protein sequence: CASTPGGPYGYTF.

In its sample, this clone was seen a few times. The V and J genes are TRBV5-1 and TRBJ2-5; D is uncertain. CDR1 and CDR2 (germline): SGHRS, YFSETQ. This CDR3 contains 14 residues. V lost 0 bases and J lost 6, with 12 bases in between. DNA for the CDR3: TGCGCCAGCAGCTTGGAAGTCACCGTCAAGACCCAGTACTTC. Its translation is CASSLEVTVKTQYF.

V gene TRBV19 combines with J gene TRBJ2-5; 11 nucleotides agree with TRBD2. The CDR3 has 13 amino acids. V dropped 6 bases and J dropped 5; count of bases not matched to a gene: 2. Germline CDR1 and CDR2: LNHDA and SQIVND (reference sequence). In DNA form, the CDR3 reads TGTGCCAGTAGGAGACTAGCGGGGGAGACCCAGTACTTC. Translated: CASRRLAGETQYF.

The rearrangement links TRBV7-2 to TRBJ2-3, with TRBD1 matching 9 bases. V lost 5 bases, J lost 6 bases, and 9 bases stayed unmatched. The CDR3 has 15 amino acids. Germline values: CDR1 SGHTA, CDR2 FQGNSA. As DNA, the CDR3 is TGTGCCAGCAGCCGAAGGACAGGGGCCCCCGATACGCAGTATTTT. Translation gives CASSRRTGAPDTQYF.

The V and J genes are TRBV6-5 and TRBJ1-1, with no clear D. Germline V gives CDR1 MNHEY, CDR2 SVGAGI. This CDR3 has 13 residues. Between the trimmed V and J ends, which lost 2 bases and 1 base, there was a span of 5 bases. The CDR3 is CASSYGQNTEAFF. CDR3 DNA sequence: TGTGCCAGCAGTTACGGGCAGAACACTGAAGCTTTCTTT.

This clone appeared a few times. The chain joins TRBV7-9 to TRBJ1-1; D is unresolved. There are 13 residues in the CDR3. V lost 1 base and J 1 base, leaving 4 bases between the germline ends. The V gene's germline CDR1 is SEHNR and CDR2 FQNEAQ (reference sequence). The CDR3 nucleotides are TGTGCCAGCAGCTTAGGTGCGAACACTGAAGCTTTCTTT. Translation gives CASSLGANTEAFF.

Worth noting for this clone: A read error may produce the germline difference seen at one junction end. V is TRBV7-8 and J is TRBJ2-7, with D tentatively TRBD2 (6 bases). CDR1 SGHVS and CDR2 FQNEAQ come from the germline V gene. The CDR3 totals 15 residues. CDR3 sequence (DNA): TGTGCCAGCAGCTTAAGTCGTAGCGGAACCTACGAGCAGCACTTC. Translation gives CASSLSRSGTYEQHF.

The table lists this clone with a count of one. CDR3 region: CASSLGDRPDTQYF. In DNA form, the CDR3 reads TGTGCCAGCAGCTTAGGGGATCGGCCAGATACGCAGTATTTT. This rearrangement joins TRBV7-2 to TRBJ2-3; D gene uncertain. Germline CDR1 SGHTA, CDR2 FQGNSA. This CDR3 comprises 14 residues. The V end lost 1 base, the J end lost 4 bases, and 9 bases lay between the germline ends. The full variable domain, rest sourced from reference TRBV7-2 and TRBJ2-3, is GAGVSQSPSNKVTEKGKDVELRCDPISGHTALYWYRQSLGQGLEFLIYFQGNSAPDKSGLPSDRFSAERTGGSVSTLTIQRTQQEDSAVYLCASSLGDRPDTQYFGPGTRLTVL.